Listed below are T cell receptor beta chains from one sample, sequenced in a study of blood T cell repertoires in COVID-19. Generated by immunoSEQ multiplex PCR, the TCRdb table keeps only in-frame clones and is missing some. The sample lists roughly 300,000 clones, approximately 91% occurring once. Material for sequencing was PBMCs or T cells enriched from blood (not recorded which). These receptors were collected from a woman aged 40-49 years with acute COVID-19. Each CDR3 is given without its conserved first and last residue.

J gene | V gene | CDR3 protein
TRBJ2-5 | TRBV24-1 | ATSDGTDQETQY
TRBJ1-1 | TRBV5-5 | ASSLGPEQNTEAF
TRBJ2-2 | TRBV15 | ATSRDRMAGVNTGELF
TRBJ2-3 | TRBV7-2 | ASSLAGLAGGQTDTQY
TRBJ2-1 | TRBV20-1 | SASGAGGRNEQF
TRBJ2-1 | TRBV12-3/TRBV12-4 | ASSPPSGEQF
TRBJ2-7 | TRBV6-1 | ASSEGPGQYYEQY
TRBJ2-3 | TRBV7-9 | ASSHPQTDTQY
TRBJ1-4 | TRBV5-8 | ASTRTGASRPGEKLF
TRBJ1-6 | TRBV28 | ASSPDSNSPLH
TRBJ1-2 | TRBV29-1 | SVEDLTATRGYGYT
TRBJ1-1 | TRBV6-5 | ASSKRVYTEAF
TRBJ1-6 | TRBV18 | ASSQDSQPPLH
TRBJ2-7 | TRBV3-1/TRBV3-2 | ASSRAGTGFYEQY
TRBJ1-1 | TRBV19 | ASSASPGWAEAF
TRBJ1-1 | TRBV14 | ASSQERRDSTAF
TRBJ1-1 | TRBV5-1 | ASSRRNTEAF
TRBJ1-3 | TRBV9 | ASSVVREGTIY
TRBJ1-2 | TRBV5-4 | ASSLDSRAGDGYT
TRBJ2-1 | TRBV4-3 | ASSQAPVTGGPYNEQF
TRBJ2-7 | TRBV30 | AWTLGSSEGQY
TRBJ1-1 | TRBV19 | ASSRTPSAEAF
TRBJ2-1 | TRBV3-1/TRBV3-2 | ASSSRIRDEQF
TRBJ1-5 | TRBV6-2/TRBV6-3 | ASSYRESVYQPQH
TRBJ2-2 | TRBV30 | AWGYKRGGNTGELF
TRBJ1-2 | TRBV28 | ASSFTLRGGYT
TRBJ2-3 | TRBV18 | ASSPRTRTDTQY
TRBJ1-1 | TRBV5-6 | ASYPGRMNTEAF
TRBJ2-1 | TRBV30 | AWSAPGLAGGHNEQF
TRBJ2-1 | TRBV30 | AWSSVSYNEQF
TRBJ2-5 | TRBV28 | ASSLGVITSGETQY
TRBJ1-4 | TRBV28 | ASSGQGLVREKLF
TRBJ2-7 | TRBV5-1 | ASSSPGQGSYEQY
TRBJ2-7 | TRBV11-2 | ASSGGGGVYEQY
TRBJ2-1 | TRBV20-1 | SASKSSGRSYGNEQF